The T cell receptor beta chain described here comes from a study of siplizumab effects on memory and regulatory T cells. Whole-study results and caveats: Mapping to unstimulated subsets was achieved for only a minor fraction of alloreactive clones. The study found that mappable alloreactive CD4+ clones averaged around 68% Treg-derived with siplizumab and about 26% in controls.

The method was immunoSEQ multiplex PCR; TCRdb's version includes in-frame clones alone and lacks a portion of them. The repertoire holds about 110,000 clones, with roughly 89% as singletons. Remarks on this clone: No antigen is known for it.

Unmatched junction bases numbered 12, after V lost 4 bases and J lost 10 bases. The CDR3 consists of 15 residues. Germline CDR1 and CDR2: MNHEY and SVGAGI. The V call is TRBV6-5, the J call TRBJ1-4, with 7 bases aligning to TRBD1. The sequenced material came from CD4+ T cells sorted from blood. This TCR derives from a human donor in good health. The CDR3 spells CASSFSDRAGGKLFF. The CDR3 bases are TGTGCCAGCAGTTTCTCAGACAGGGCCGGGGGAAAACTGTTTTTT.